The rows below give T cell receptor beta chains drawn from one sample of a study of T cells in Graves' hyperthyroidism and ophthalmopathy. One entry per CDR3 protein, called by TCRdb with MiXCR from the multiplex PCR reads. The sample shows roughly 700,000 distinct CDR3 sequences, approximately 15% of them seen only once. What was sequenced was blood. These receptors were taken from a young woman with Graves' hyperthyroidism. The CDR3 runs from the conserved cysteine through the conserved F or W. The D gene is left open where the match is weak. Clone size, where shown, is once, few, many, or a class for clones that have expanded.

TRBV10-1	NA	14	NA	TRBJ2-2	TGCGCCAGCAGTGAGTTTCGGGGCACCGGGGAGCTGTTTTTT	CASSEFRGTGELFF
TRBV7-2	NA	16	many	TRBJ1-1	TGTGCCAGCAGCCCGCCGAGGACATACATGAACACTGAAGCTTTCTTT	CASSPPRTYMNTEAFF
TRBV28	TRBD2	14	few	TRBJ2-1	TGTGCCAGCAGTCCATTAGCGGGGAACAATGAGCAGTTCTTC	CASSPLAGNNEQFF
TRBV12-3/TRBV12-4	NA	12	many	TRBJ2-2	TGTGCCAGCAGCCTGGCAGGGAGAGAAAGGTTTTTT	CASSLAGRERFF
TRBV4-1	NA	12	many	TRBJ2-7	TGCGCCAGCAGCCAAGTCGGGTGGGAGCAGTACTTC	CASSQVGWEQYF
TRBV7-8	NA	14	few	TRBJ2-5	TGTGCCAGCAGCTTACGAAGGTTCCAAGAGACCCAGTACTTC	CASSLRRFQETQYF
TRBV12-5	TRBD1	16	NA	TRBJ2-2	TGTGCTAGTGGTTTGGGCAACAGGGGTTCCACCGGGGAGCTGTTTTTT	CASGLGNRGSTGELFF
TRBV3-1	TRBD1	14	NA	TRBJ1-6	TGTGCCAGCACCGACAGGGGCTATAATTCACCCCTCCACTTT	CASTDRGYNSPLHF
TRBV30	NA	12	few	TRBJ2-2	TGTGCCTGGAGGGCCCAGCCCGGGGAGCTGTTTTTT	CAWRAQPGELFF
TRBV18	TRBD1	15	many	TRBJ1-5	TGTGCCAGCTCCCTAAACCCGGACAGGGCTCAGCCCCAGCATTTT	CASSLNPDRAQPQHF
TRBV6-1	NA	15	many	TRBJ2-1	TGTGCCAGCAGTAAACCGGGCCAAAATAACCATGAGCAGTTCTTC	CASSKPGQNNHEQFF
TRBV20-1	TRBD1	15	few	TRBJ1-5	TGCAGTGCTAGACGCTCCGGGACAGTAAATCAGCCCCAGCATTTT	CSARRSGTVNQPQHF
TRBV6-1	NA	14	few	TRBJ1-1	TGTGCCAGCATCCGCCTCGGCAGTCTGACTGAAGCTTTCTTT	CASIRLGSLTEAFF
TRBV7-9	TRBD2	13	NA	TRBJ2-3	TGTGCCAGCAGCTTACTAGCGGGAAGTACGCAGTATTTT	CASSLLAGSTQYF
TRBV18	NA	16	NA	TRBJ1-4	TGTGCCAGCTCACCAGTTGGCCCTGCAACTAATGAAAAACTGTTTTTT	CASSPVGPATNEKLFF
TRBV6-2/TRBV6-3	TRBD1	14	many	TRBJ2-1	TGTGCCAGCAGTACTCTTCGACAGGGCCATGAGCAGTTCTTC	CASSTLRQGHEQFF
TRBV7-8	TRBD1	13	few	TRBJ2-7	TGTGCCAGCAGCCTAGGACAGGGGTTCGAGCAGTACTTC	CASSLGQGFEQYF
TRBV18	NA	18	NA	TRBJ2-7	TGTGCCAGCTCACCCCCGACCAGTTACGACAGGCACCTCTACGAGCAGTACTTC	CASSPPTSYDRHLYEQYF
TRBV2	NA	12	many	TRBJ2-1	TGTGCCAGCAGTGAAGCTGGGAATGAGCAGTTCTTC	CASSEAGNEQFF
TRBV7-3	NA	15	NA	TRBJ2-5	TGTGCCAGCAGCTTAGGGGTGGGGCACGGCGAGACCCAGTACTTC	CASSLGVGHGETQYF
TRBV3-1	NA	14	NA	TRBJ1-3	TGTGCCAGCAGCAGGGACATCTCTGGAAACACCATATATTTT	CASSRDISGNTIYF
TRBV5-1	TRBD2	16	NA	TRBJ2-1	TGCGCCAGCAGCTTGGTTAGCGGGAGCGGGCGGAATGAGCAGTTCTTC	CASSLVSGSGRNEQFF
TRBV5-8	NA	15	NA	TRBJ1-1	TGTGCCAGCAGCTTGGCTGGGGGGGGGTTCACTGAAGCTTTCTTT	CASSLAGGGFTEAFF
TRBV3-1	NA	19	NA	TRBJ2-2	TGTGCCAGCAGCCAAGAAAATTCTTGGGGGACACCGAACACCGGGGAGCTGTTTTTT	CASSQENSWGTPNTGELFF
TRBV2	NA	16	many	TRBJ1-2	TGTGCCAGCAGTGGGGGCCAGGGCCCCGATCTCTATGGCTACACCTTC	CASSGGQGPDLYGYTF
TRBV7-2	TRBD1	16	many	TRBJ2-7	TGTGCCAGCAGCACCACAGGACAGGGAGTCCCCTACGAGCAGTACTTC	CASSTTGQGVPYEQYF
TRBV12-3/TRBV12-4	NA	15	many	TRBJ1-1	TGTGCCAGCAGGGGGGGACGGGGAAAAAACACTGAAGCTTTCTTT	CASRGGRGKNTEAFF
TRBV7-8	TRBD1	14	NA	TRBJ1-1	TGTGCCAGCATCCGGACAGGGCTGAACACTGAAGCTTTCTTT	CASIRTGLNTEAFF
TRBV30	NA	12	many	TRBJ1-2	TGTGCCTGGAGACGGGACCTCGGAGGCTACACCTTC	CAWRRDLGGYTF
TRBV11-2	NA	15	many	TRBJ2-5	TGTGCCAGCAGCTTAGGCAGTAAAAACCAAGAGACCCAGTACTTC	CASSLGSKNQETQYF
TRBV7-9	NA	13	NA	TRBJ2-7	TGTGCCAGCAGTAAACCCGAGAACTACGAGCAGTACTTC	CASSKPENYEQYF
TRBV7-6	TRBD1	14	NA	TRBJ2-2	TGTGCCAGCAGCTCTAGGGACAGGGGCGGGGAACTGTTTTTT	CASSSRDRGGELFF
TRBV11-2	NA	14	few	TRBJ2-1	TGTGCCAGCAGCTTAAGCGGGCCCGACAATGAGCAGTTCTTC	CASSLSGPDNEQFF
TRBV7-9	TRBD2	18	NA	TRBJ2-3	TGTGCCAGCAGCTTAGGCCCTCAGCGGGAGGCCCGCACAGATACGCAGTATTTT	CASSLGPQREARTDTQYF
TRBV2	TRBD2	15	many	TRBJ2-7	TGTGCCAGCACCAACCTGCCAGCGGGATCGGGCGAGCAGTACTTC	CASTNLPAGSGEQYF